This TCR beta chain was observed in a study of blood T cell repertoires in COVID-19. At the level of the study: Collection of acute and convalescent COVID-19 samples took place in the United States, Italy and Spain. From T cells, B-cell-depleted T cells, or PBMCs came the material, which was cDNA or gDNA.

As originally analysed: Estimation of nucleated cell counts relied on the amplification of reference gene primers. The assay was immunoSEQ multiplex PCR, and TCRdb's table has in-frame clones only and misses some. For V, J and clone size, that table is used; D and trimming come from the DNA. The data contain approximately 240,000 clones, around 90% of them singletons. Followed over time, Seattle patients had been enrolled while infection was active. CDR1 and CDR2 (germline): MNHEY, SVGAGI. With 6 bases removed from V and 7 bases from J, the gap between germline ends came to 19 bases. This CDR3 has 15 amino acids.

The specimen was peripheral blood. This sequence was found in a man aged 25 to 40 with COVID-19, enrolled during active disease. The chain joins TRBV6-5 to TRBJ1-5; maybe TRBD1 (5 bases). CDR3 loop: CASSHRTGHGQPQHF. The CDR3 DNA sequence: TGTGCCAGCAGCCACAGGACCGGACACGGGCAGCCCCAGCATTTT.